The next 19 T cell receptor beta chains were all read from a single sample in a study of T cell responses to AZD1222 COVID-19 vaccine. Generated by immunoSEQ multiplex PCR, the TCRdb table keeps only in-frame clones and is missing some. Of about 120,000 clones detected, around 90% appear once; the ten largest clones hold 4% to 4.5%. This specimen consisted of peripheral blood, obtained 28 days after the second dose of the MenACWY control vaccine. Receptors were obtained from an adult who received the MenACWY meningococcal vaccine as a control.

The V call is TRBV6-4, the J call TRBJ2-1; 8 bases align to TRBD2. The CDR3 length is 13 residues. V was pared by 5 bases and J by 8 bases, with 5 bases of the junction left unmatched. CDR1 is MRHNA and CDR2 is SNTAGT in the germline V gene. The CDR3: CASSSGGVDEQFF. For the CDR3, the DNA is TGTGCCAGCAGTTCGGGGGGGGTCGATGAGCAGTTCTTC.

The chain couples TRBV6-2 or TRBV6-3 to TRBJ1-3, with no clear D. V was cut by 6 bases and J by 8 bases, with 8 bases left in between. Germline V gives CDR1 MNHEY, CDR2 SVGEGT. CDR3 length equals 11 residues. CDR3 loop: CASSPWDTIYF. CDR3 DNA: TGTGCCAGCAGCCCCTGGGACACCATATATTTT.

The chain joins TRBV11-1 to TRBJ1-1; D unclear. CDR3 length: 13 amino acids. Germline V gene sequence: CDR1 SGHAT, CDR2 FQDESV (reference sequence). V lost 7 bases to trimming and J lost 5 bases, with 14 bases between them. CDR3 DNA sequence: TGTGCCAGCACCCATTTTGGAGGAACTGAAGCTTTCTTT. It specifies CASTHFGGTEAFF.

This clone was picked up one time. V gene TRBV6-4 combines with J gene TRBJ2-1, with unresolved D. The V and J ends lost 4 bases and 2 bases respectively, with 9 bases between them. In germline, CDR1 is MRHNA, CDR2 SNTAGT. The CDR3 is made up of 14 amino acids. DNA of the CDR3: TGTGCCAGCAGTGCCGGAGTAACCTACAATGAGCAGTTCTTC. This gives the protein CASSAGVTYNEQFF.

The rearrangement links TRBV7-8 to TRBJ2-5; 8 bases align to TRBD2. V trimming: 5 bases; J trimming: 5 bases; junction bases outside the gene matches: 10. The germline CDR1 and CDR2 sequences are SGHVS and FQNEAQ. This CDR3 comprises 15 residues. The CDR3 DNA reads as TGTGCCAGCAGCAGGACGGGAGGGGCCTGGGAGACCCAGTACTTC. Translating it yields CASSRTGGAWETQYF. Filled out from reference TRBV7-8 and TRBJ2-5, the complete variable domain reads GAGVSQSPRYKVAKRGQDVALRCDPISGHVSLFWYQQALGQGPEFLTYFQNEAQLDKSGLPSDRFFAERPEGSVSTLKIQRTQQEDSAVYLCASSRTGGAWETQYFGPGTRLLVL.

The V gene is TRBV6-5, the J gene TRBJ1-2; 8 bases agree with TRBD1. The junction had 2 bases not matched to a gene; V was cut back by 0 bases and J by 8 bases. Germline V gene sequence: CDR1 MNHEY, CDR2 SVGAGI. CDR3 length equals 13 residues. CDR3 residues: CASSYSGTGGYTF. CDR3 bases: TGTGCCAGCAGTTACTCTGGGACAGGAGGCTACACCTTC.

The J gene is TRBJ1-5, the V gene TRBV10-1, with 7 bases lining up with TRBD1. The CDR3 covers 13 residues. CDR1 and CDR2 (germline): WNHNN, SYGVQD (reference sequence). V gave up 6 bases and J gave up 4 bases; unmatched junction bases: 3. CDR3 DNA sequence: TGCGCCAGCAGCCCGACAGGGAATCAGCCCCAGCATTTT. It yields the protein CASSPTGNQPQHF.

CDR3 protein: CASSTTILAGGLDTQYF. DNA of the CDR3: TGCGCCAGCAGCACCACAATACTAGCGGGGGGGCTGGATACGCAGTATTTT. V and J are TRBV5-1 and TRBJ2-3, with 13 bases fitting TRBD2. With V trimmed by 4 bases and J by 6 bases, 11 bases remained unmatched. The germline V gene encodes CDR1 SGHRS and CDR2 YFSETQ. The CDR3 length is 17 residues.

The rearrangement uses TRBV12-5 and TRBJ2-2; TRBD1 matches at 9 bases. This CDR3 comprises 17 residues. Trimming took 2 bases from V and 4 from J; bases not matched to a gene: 8. Germline V gives CDR1 LGHNT, CDR2 FRNRAP. The CDR3 protein is CASGLTPGQGGTGELFF. CDR3 sequence (DNA): TGTGCTAGTGGTTTGACACCGGGACAGGGCGGCACCGGGGAGCTGTTTTTT.

The CDR3 DNA reads as TGTGCCAGCAGTTCCGGACAGCCCCATGATTATAGCAATCAGCCCCAGCATTTT. This codes for CASSSGQPHDYSNQPQHF. The J gene is TRBJ1-5, the V gene TRBV27; a possible D gene is TRBD1 (6 bases). From germline, CDR1 is MNHEY and CDR2 SMNVEV (reference sequence). Trimming shortened V by 4 bases and J by 0 bases, and 19 bases separated the two germline ends. The CDR3 is 18 residues long.

The J gene is TRBJ1-1, the V gene TRBV27; TRBD1 agrees at 7 bases. V lost 2 bases to trimming and J lost 4 bases; unmatched junction nucleotides: 13. Germline CDR1 and CDR2: MNHEY and SMNVEV (reference sequence). The CDR3 loop spans 17 amino acids. For the CDR3, the DNA is TGTGCCAGCAGTTTACAGGGGGGCGCCAGGCCGGGCACTGAAGCTTTCTTT. Residues: CASSLQGGARPGTEAFF.

V usage is TRBV21-1 and J usage is TRBJ2-7; the D call in the table, TRBD2, was not verified against the DNA. TRBV21-1 constitutes a pseudogene. The CDR3 covers 14 residues. This chain's CDR3 is CASSPGLAGDEQYV. In nucleotides, the CDR3 is TGTGCCAGCAGCCCGGGACTAGCGGGGGACGAGCAGTACGTC.

This chain connects TRBV3-1 (or the pseudogene TRBV3-2) to TRBJ2-7; D not certain. This CDR3 spans 13 amino acids. Trimming shortened V by 5 bases and J by 3 bases, and 11 bases separated the two germline ends. From germline, CDR1 is LGHDT and CDR2 YNNKEL (reference sequence). Here the CDR3 DNA reads TGTGCCAGCAGCTCCTCGGACCGCTACGAGCAGTACGTC. The encoded protein is CASSSSDRYEQYV.

This chain uses TRBV6-6 with TRBJ1-1; D possibly corresponds to TRBD1 (6 bases). V was pared by 5 bases and J by 6 bases, with 22 bases between. CDR1 and CDR2 (germline): MNHNY, SVGAGI (reference sequence). This CDR3 has 16 residues. CDR3 region: CASSKNGGALTPEAFF. CDR3 bases: TGTGCCAGCAGTAAGAATGGGGGGGCACTGACGCCTGAAGCTTTCTTT.

The genes are TRBV19 and TRBJ2-1; D is possibly TRBD2 (5 bases). V lost 1 base and J lost 0, with 10 bases in between. Germline V gives CDR1 LNHDA, CDR2 SQIVND (reference sequence). The CDR3 runs 16 residues. The CDR3 reads CASSIVGGSSYNEQFF. The CDR3 region has the DNA TGTGCCAGTAGTATAGTTGGCGGGTCCTCCTACAATGAGCAGTTCTTC.

This sequence joins TRBV7-6 and TRBJ1-6; possibly TRBD1 for D (5 bases). V lost 1 base and J lost 7, with 11 bases in between. Germline V gives CDR1 SGHVS, CDR2 FNYEAQ. This CDR3 is 15 amino acids long. The CDR3 DNA reads TGTGCCAGCAGCTTAGATCGCAGGGTGAATTCACCCCTCCACTTT. This encodes CASSLDRRVNSPLHF.

The chain is built from TRBV6-5 and TRBJ2-5; TRBD1 matches at 7 bases. Germline CDR1 is MNHEY and CDR2 is SVGAGI. The CDR3 is 13 amino acids. After removal of 6 bases from V and 0 bases from J, the junction contained 1 base not matched to a gene. As DNA, the CDR3 is TGTGCCAGCAGGACAGGGTACCAAGAGACCCAGTACTTC. It is translated as CASRTGYQETQYF.

The chain uses TRBV5-6 and TRBJ2-7; 10 bases align to TRBD1. Germline V gives CDR1 SGHDT, CDR2 YYEEEE. The V segment lost 4 bases and the J segment 3 bases; nucleotides outside the gene matches: 7. CDR3 size: 15 residues. The CDR3 DNA follows: TGTGCCAGCAGCGACGGGACAGGGGTTCTCTACGAGCAGTACGTC. It yields the protein CASSDGTGVLYEQYV.

The V gene is TRBV4-1, the J gene TRBJ2-7, with D hard to call. The CDR3 sequence is 16 residues long. V was pared by 1 base and J by 3 bases, with 16 bases between. The germline V gene encodes CDR1 MGHRA and CDR2 YSYEKL. CDR3 in amino acids: CASSQVGNSLGYEQYF. DNA for the CDR3: TGCGCCAGCAGCCAAGTTGGAAACAGTCTGGGCTACGAGCAGTACTTC.